This TCR beta chain was found in a study of OX40 agonist ivuxolimab in advanced cancers. For the study at large: The patients received ivuxolimab by intravenous route every 2 weeks at 0.01 to 10 mg/kg. Head and neck, renal cell, melanoma or hepatocellular carcinoma were the cancers that dose-escalation patients had.

Repertoires were generated with immunoSEQ multiplex PCR, while TCRdb's copy carries only in-frame clones and drops some. The sample lists tens of thousands of clones, 70% to 90% occurring once. Overall study findings and caveats: At doses 0.1 to 3.0 mg/kg, CD4+ and CD8+ clones expanded. The average count of expanded clones was higher among CD8+ T cells than among CD4+.

With regard to this clone: The antigen is unknown.

The material sequenced was CD4+ or CD8+ T cells sorted from blood, taken in a trial of the OX40 agonist ivuxolimab. The receptor's source is an adult with an advanced solid tumor such as melanoma, head and neck, liver or kidney cancer.

This CDR3 is CASSEVGGPSYEQYF. The CDR3 DNA sequence: TGTGCCAGCAGCGAGGTGGGAGGACCTTCCTACGAGCAGTACTTC. The chain links TRBV28 to TRBJ2-7; D may be TRBD2 (6 bases). CDR3 size: 15 residues. V was clipped by 6 bases and J by 1 base, with 16 bases between them. Germline V lookup: CDR1 MDHEN, CDR2 SYDVKM.